These 23 T cell receptor beta chains share one sample of origin, sequenced in a study of T cells in Graves' hyperthyroidism and ophthalmopathy. The investigators amplified TCR beta CDR3 regions from RNA transcripts. The HTBI primer set served for first-round RT-PCR of the TCR CDR3. TCRdb re-analysed the multiplex PCR reads in MiXCR, keeping a single row per CDR3 protein. The sample has under 550,000 distinct CDR3 sequences, roughly 21% seen once. Material for sequencing was blood. The source of these receptors is a man aged 35 to 55 with Graves' ophthalmopathy.

The chain links TRBV28 to TRBJ2-1, with TRBD2 matching over 8 bases. This CDR3 is 17 amino acids long. Per germline, CDR1 MDHEN and CDR2 SYDVKM. V lost 8 bases, J lost 4 bases, and 16 bases stayed unmatched. This chain's CDR3 is CASGSTPGTSGYNEQFF. In DNA form, the CDR3 reads TGTGCCAGCGGGTCAACCCCCGGGACTAGTGGGTACAATGAGCAGTTCTTC.

This chain connects TRBV20-1 to TRBJ1-2; TRBD1 might be the D (6 bases). V lost 0 bases and J 4 bases, leaving 15 bases between the germline ends. This CDR3 region has 15 residues. CDR1 is DFQATT, CDR2 SNEGSKA, per germline (reference sequence). CDR3 loop: CSARDSRGLAYGYTF. CDR3 sequence (DNA): TGCAGTGCTAGAGATTCCAGGGGCCTTGCCTATGGCTACACCTTC.

The chain joins TRBV28 to TRBJ1-1; TRBD1 is a possible D gene (5 bases). Deletions cut 3 bases from V and 6 bases from J, with 14 bases between. The length of the CDR3 is 14 residues. CDR1 MDHEN and CDR2 SYDVKM come from the germline V gene. The CDR3 nucleotides read TGTGCCAGCAGTTTTGGTGCCAGGGCGGCTGAAGCTTTCTTT. It translates to CASSFGARAAEAFF.

This clonotype was observed many times. This chain links TRBV10-3 with TRBJ2-5; 7 bases are shared with TRBD2. The CDR3 contains 13 residues. V gave up 10 bases and J gave up 4 bases; unmatched junction bases: 9. Germline assignment: CDR1 ENHRY and CDR2 SYGVKD. CDR3 sequence reads: CATQGGGGETQYF. The CDR3 bases are TGTGCCACTCAGGGCGGGGGAGGAGAGACCCAGTACTTC.

In its sample, this clonotype was seen many times. This chain uses TRBV30 with TRBJ1-2; 8 bases align to TRBD1. The CDR3 covers 12 residues. The germline V gene encodes CDR1 GTSNPN and CDR2 SVGIG (reference sequence). V lost 1 base, J lost 5 bases, and 0 bases stayed unmatched. CDR3 bases: TGTGCCTGGAGTGGGACAGGGTATGGCTACACCTTC. This encodes CAWSGTGYGYTF.

There are many counts of this clonotype. The genes are TRBV5-1 and TRBJ2-5; 15 bases agree with TRBD2. V lost 2 bases, J lost 3 bases, and 2 bases stayed unmatched. In germline, CDR1 is SGHRS, CDR2 YFSETQ. This CDR3 is built from 16 residues. Written as DNA, the CDR3 is TGCGCCAGCAGCTTTGGACTAGCGGGAGGGAAAGAGACCCAGTACTTC. Its translation: CASSFGLAGGKETQYF.

At least ten counts were recorded for this clonotype. This chain uses TRBV7-2 with TRBJ2-5, with 7 bases lining up with TRBD1. This CDR3 is 15 amino acids long. V shed 4 bases and J 4 bases; nucleotides not matched to a gene: 9. Germline V gene data show CDR1 as SGHTA and CDR2 as FQGNSA. CDR3 residues: CASSSSGTVGETQYF. In nucleotides, the CDR3 is TGTGCCAGCAGCTCCAGTGGGACAGTGGGAGAGACCCAGTACTTC.

This clonotype was seen at least ten times. The chain is built from TRBV20-1 and TRBJ2-3; TRBD2 agrees at 12 bases. The CDR3 is made up of 15 amino acids. Germline V gene sequence: CDR1 DFQATT, CDR2 SNEGSKA (reference sequence). V shed 2 bases and J 6 bases; nucleotides not matched to a gene: 6. CDR3 region: CSARRTSGVGDTQYF. The CDR3 region has the DNA TGCAGTGCTAGAAGGACTAGCGGGGTGGGTGATACGCAGTATTTT.

This clonotype was seen a few times. The J gene is TRBJ2-5, the V gene TRBV12-5; perhaps TRBD1 as D (6 bases). The CDR3 is made up of 15 amino acids. Germline CDR1 is LGHNT and CDR2 is FRNRAP. The germline V and J ends were trimmed by 1 base and 4 bases, with 13 bases remaining between them. CDR3 coding DNA: TGTGCTAGTGGTTTGGCCCAGGGGCTTGGAGAGACCCAGTACTTC. It specifies CASGLAQGLGETQYF.

This clonotype was picked up a small number of times. The chain recombines TRBV14 with TRBJ2-5, with 9 bases that match TRBD1. CDR1 is SGHDN, CDR2 FVKESK, per germline. The CDR3 is made up of 15 amino acids. Trimming at V came to 6 bases and at J to 5 bases, leaving 10 bases not matched to a gene. CDR3 sequence: CASSPYGQGKETQYF. The CDR3 coding sequence is TGTGCCAGCAGTCCTTATGGACAGGGGAAGGAGACCCAGTACTTC.

This clonotype was found a few times. CDR3 region: CSAGGGQGSAGELFF. The CDR3 bases are TGCAGTGCTGGGGGGGGACAGGGGAGCGCCGGGGAGCTGTTTTTT. The J gene is TRBJ2-2, the V gene TRBV20-1, with 10 bases lining up with TRBD1. V lost 5 bases, J lost 6 bases, and 9 bases stayed unmatched. This CDR3 is built from 15 residues. Germline values: CDR1 DFQATT, CDR2 SNEGSKA (reference sequence).

The table lists this clonotype with a few counts. The chain employs TRBV2 and TRBJ1-3, with a weak D call TRBD1 (6 bases). Germline V lookup: CDR1 SNHLY, CDR2 FYNNEI. The CDR3 totals 13 residues. The germline V and J ends were trimmed by 2 bases and 5 bases, with 7 bases remaining between them. This CDR3 reads CASSEQGRNTIYF. The CDR3 coding sequence is TGTGCCAGCAGTGAACAGGGGAGAAACACCATATATTTT.

This clonotype was seen a few times. V usage is TRBV6-2 or TRBV6-3 and J usage is TRBJ2-3; TRBD2 aligns across 8 bases. The CDR3 loop spans 14 amino acids. CDR1 is MNHEY and CDR2 is SVGEGT in the germline V gene. J gave up 3 bases and V 11 bases, and 10 bases lay outside the gene matches. CDR3 in DNA: TGTGCCGGCAATCGCGGGGGGCCTACAGATACGCAGTATTTT. It specifies CAGNRGGPTDTQYF.

This clonotype has only a few counts. The chain is built from TRBV28 and TRBJ1-6; TRBD1 matches 10 bases. Looked up from germline, CDR1 is MDHEN and CDR2 is SYDVKM. V trimming: 4 bases; J trimming: 17 bases; junction bases outside the gene matches: 14. This CDR3 comprises 15 residues. CDR3 coding DNA: TGTGCCAGCAGTTCCGAGGGGACAGGGGCCCTTTCTGTCCACTTT. It codes for CASSSEGTGALSVHF.

This CDR3 is CASSASKGGFNEQFF. CDR3 nucleotides: TGTGCCAGCAGTGCCTCTAAGGGAGGGTTCAATGAGCAGTTCTTC. The chain recombines TRBV25-1 with TRBJ2-1; 7 nucleotides agree with TRBD2. The CDR3 sequence is 15 residues long. J lost 6 bases, V lost 4 bases, and 9 bases had no gene match. Germline CDR1 reads MGHDK; CDR2 reads SYGVNS.

There are many counts of this clonotype. The chain joins TRBV12-3 or TRBV12-4 to TRBJ1-6; TRBD1 is a possible D gene (5 bases). The CDR3 loop spans 16 amino acids. V lost 0 bases, J lost 9 bases, and 15 bases lay in between. The CDR3 loop is CASSLALGPESSPLHF. CDR3 DNA: TGTGCCAGCAGTTTAGCTTTGGGGCCAGAATCTTCACCCCTCCACTTT.

This clonotype has only a few counts. The rearrangement uses TRBV13 and TRBJ1-5, with D unclear. V shed 0 bases and J shed 6 bases, with 3 bases lying between them. The CDR3 loop spans 12 amino acids. Germline CDR1 PRHDT, CDR2 FYEKMQ (reference sequence). In DNA, the CDR3 is TGTGCCAGCAGCTTAGGCGTTCAGCCCCAGCATTTT. Its protein product is CASSLGVQPQHF.

The chain links TRBV29-1 to TRBJ1-1; D uncertain. This CDR3 contains 12 residues. Trimming shortened V by 3 bases and J by 11 bases, and 16 bases separated the two germline ends. Germline loops: CDR1 SQVTM, CDR2 ANQGSEA. The CDR3 coding sequence is TGCAGCGTTGAGGTTTCCGGGCAGCGGGCTTTCTTT. It is translated as CSVEVSGQRAFF.

This clonotype was detected a few times. J is TRBJ2-5 and V is TRBV2; perhaps TRBD2 as D (7 bases). Germline loops: CDR1 SNHLY, CDR2 FYNNEI. V lost 11 bases to trimming and J lost 4 bases, with 11 bases between them. This CDR3 is built from 11 residues. The CDR3 spells CAGGAGETQYF. As DNA, the CDR3 is TGTGCCGGGGGGGCCGGAGAGACCCAGTACTTC.

The chain carries TRBV12-3 or TRBV12-4 and TRBJ1-4, with 7 positions matching TRBD1. The CDR3 totals 14 residues. V lost 8 bases, J lost 1 base, and 4 bases stayed unmatched. CDR3: CASRQGLTNEKLFF. CDR3 DNA: TGTGCCAGCCGACAGGGTTTAACTAATGAAAAACTGTTTTTT.

This clonotype was counted ten times or more. The genes are TRBV18 and TRBJ2-3, with 8 bases aligning to TRBD1. V dropped 3 bases and J dropped 3; count of bases not matched to a gene: 2. This CDR3 is built from 14 residues. Germline lookup yields CDR1 KGHSH and CDR2 LQKENI. The DNA of the CDR3 is TGTGCCAGCTCACCTTGGGACAGGACAGATACGCAGTATTTT. It encodes CASSPWDRTDTQYF.

This chain links TRBV19 with TRBJ2-7; the match to TRBD2 covers 10 bases. CDR1 LNHDA and CDR2 SQIVND come from the germline V gene (reference sequence). J lost 6 bases, V lost 2 bases, and 7 bases had no gene match. The CDR3 extends over 15 amino acids. In DNA form, the CDR3 reads TGTGCCAGTAGTATACTAGCGGGAGATCCGTCCGAGCAGTACTTC. Protein product: CASSILAGDPSEQYF. The whole variable domain, remainder taken from reference TRBV19 and TRBJ2-7, is DGGITQSPKYLFRKEGQNVTLSCEQNLNHDAMYWYRQDPGQGLRLIYYSQIVNDFQKGDIAEGYSVSREKKESFPLTVTSAQKNPTAFYLCASSILAGDPSEQYFGPGTRLTVT.

This clonotype has just a few counts. The genes are TRBV28 and TRBJ2-1; D may match TRBD1 or TRBD2 (6 bases each). The CDR3 covers 16 residues. Germline V gene data show CDR1 as MDHEN and CDR2 as SYDVKM. V was cut by 6 bases and J by 3 bases, with 18 bases left in between. The CDR3 DNA follows: TGTGCCAGCAGCCCATGGGGGCGGGGAAGCTACAATGAGCAGTTCTTC. This gives the protein CASSPWGRGSYNEQFF.